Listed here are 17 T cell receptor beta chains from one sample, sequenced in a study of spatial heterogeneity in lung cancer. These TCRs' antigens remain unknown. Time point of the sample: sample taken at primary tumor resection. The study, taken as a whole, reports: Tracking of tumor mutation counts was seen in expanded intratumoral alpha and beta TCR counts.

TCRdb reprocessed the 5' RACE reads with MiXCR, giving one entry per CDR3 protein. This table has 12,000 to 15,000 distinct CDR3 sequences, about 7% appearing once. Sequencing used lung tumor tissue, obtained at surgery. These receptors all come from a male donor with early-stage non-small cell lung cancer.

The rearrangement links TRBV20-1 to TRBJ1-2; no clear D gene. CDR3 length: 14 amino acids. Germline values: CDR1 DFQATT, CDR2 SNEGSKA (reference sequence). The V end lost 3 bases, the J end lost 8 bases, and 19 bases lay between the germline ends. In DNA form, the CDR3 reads TGCAGTGCTAGCCTTGAGGACCGAAGGTGGGGCTACACCTTC. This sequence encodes CSASLEDRRWGYTF.

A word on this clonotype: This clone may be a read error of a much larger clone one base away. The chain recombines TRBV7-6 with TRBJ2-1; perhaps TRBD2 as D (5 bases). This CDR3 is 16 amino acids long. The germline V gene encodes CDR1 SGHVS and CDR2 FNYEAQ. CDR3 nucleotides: TGTGCCAGCAGCCCCCCAAGCGGAGCCTCCTACAATGAGCGGTTCTTC. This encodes CASSPPSGASYNERFF.

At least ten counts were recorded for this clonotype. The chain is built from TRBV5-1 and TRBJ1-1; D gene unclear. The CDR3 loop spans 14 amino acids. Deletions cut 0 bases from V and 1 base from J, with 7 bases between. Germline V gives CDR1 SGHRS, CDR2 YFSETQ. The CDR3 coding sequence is TGCGCCAGCAGCTTGGCTAGGCAGAACACTGAAGCTTTCTTT. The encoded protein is CASSLARQNTEAFF.

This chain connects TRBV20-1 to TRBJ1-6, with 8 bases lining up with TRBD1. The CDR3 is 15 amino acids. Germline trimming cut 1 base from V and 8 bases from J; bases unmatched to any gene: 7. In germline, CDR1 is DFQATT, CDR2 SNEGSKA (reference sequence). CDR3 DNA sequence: TGCAGTGCTAGAGTAGTGAGACAGGGGCATTCACCCCTCCACTTT. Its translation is CSARVVRQGHSPLHF.

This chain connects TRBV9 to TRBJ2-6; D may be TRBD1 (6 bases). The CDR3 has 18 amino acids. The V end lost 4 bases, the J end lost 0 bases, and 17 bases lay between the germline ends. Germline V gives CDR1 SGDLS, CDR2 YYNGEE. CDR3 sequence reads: CASSPTTGTISGANVLTF. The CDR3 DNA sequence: TGTGCCAGCAGCCCCACAACAGGGACCATCTCTGGGGCCAACGTCCTGACTTTC.

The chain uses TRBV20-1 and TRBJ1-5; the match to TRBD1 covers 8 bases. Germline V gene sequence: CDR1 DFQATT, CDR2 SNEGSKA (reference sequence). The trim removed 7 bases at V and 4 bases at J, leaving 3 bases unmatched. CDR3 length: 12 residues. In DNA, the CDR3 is TGCAGTGACAGGACAGGGAATCAGCCCCAGCATTTT. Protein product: CSDRTGNQPQHF.

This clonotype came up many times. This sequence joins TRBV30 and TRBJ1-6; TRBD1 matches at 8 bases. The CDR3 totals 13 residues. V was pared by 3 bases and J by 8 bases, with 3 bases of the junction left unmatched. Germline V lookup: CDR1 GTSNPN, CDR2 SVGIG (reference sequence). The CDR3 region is CAWRSTGDSPLHF. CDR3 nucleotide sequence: TGTGCCTGGAGATCGACAGGGGATTCACCCCTCCACTTT.

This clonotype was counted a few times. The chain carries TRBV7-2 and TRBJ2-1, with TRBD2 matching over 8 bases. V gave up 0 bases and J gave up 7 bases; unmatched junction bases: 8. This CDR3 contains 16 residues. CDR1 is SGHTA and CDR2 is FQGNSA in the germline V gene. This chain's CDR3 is CASSLAWQRGFNEQFF. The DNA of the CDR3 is TGTGCCAGCAGCTTAGCGTGGCAGCGGGGGTTTAATGAGCAGTTCTTC.

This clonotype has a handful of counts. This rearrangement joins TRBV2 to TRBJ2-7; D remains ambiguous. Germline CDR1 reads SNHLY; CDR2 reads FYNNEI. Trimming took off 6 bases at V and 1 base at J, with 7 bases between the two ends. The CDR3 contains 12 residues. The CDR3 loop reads CASRQDSYEQYF. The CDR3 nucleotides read TGTGCCAGCAGGCAGGATTCCTACGAGCAGTACTTC.

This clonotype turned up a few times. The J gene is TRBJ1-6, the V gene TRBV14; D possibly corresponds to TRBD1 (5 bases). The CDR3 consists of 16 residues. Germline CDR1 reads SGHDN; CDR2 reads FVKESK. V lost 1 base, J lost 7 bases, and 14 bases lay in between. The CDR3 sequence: CASSQGDVWINSPLHF. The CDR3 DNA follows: TGTGCCAGCAGCCAAGGGGACGTTTGGATAAATTCACCCCTCCACTTT.

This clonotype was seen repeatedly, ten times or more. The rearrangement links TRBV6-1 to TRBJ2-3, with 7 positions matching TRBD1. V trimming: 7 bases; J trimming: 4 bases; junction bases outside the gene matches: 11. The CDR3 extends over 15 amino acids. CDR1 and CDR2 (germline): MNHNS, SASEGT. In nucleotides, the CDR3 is TGTGCCAGCATGCGAGAACAGGGGTACGCAGATACGCAGTATTTT. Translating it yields CASMREQGYADTQYF.

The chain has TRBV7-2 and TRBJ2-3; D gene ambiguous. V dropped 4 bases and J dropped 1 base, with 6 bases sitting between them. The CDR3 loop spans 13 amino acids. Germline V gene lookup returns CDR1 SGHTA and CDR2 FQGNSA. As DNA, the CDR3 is TGTGCCAGCAGCTCCCAGGGCACAGATACGCAGTATTTT. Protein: CASSSQGTDTQYF.

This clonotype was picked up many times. CDR3 DNA sequence: TGCAGTACCAGACGGACGGAGACCCAGTACTTC. It encodes CSTRRTETQYF. The V call is TRBV20-1, the J call TRBJ2-5; unclear D gene. Between the trimmed V and J ends, which lost 8 bases and 5 bases, there was a span of 12 bases. CDR1 is DFQATT and CDR2 is SNEGSKA in the germline V gene (reference sequence). CDR3 size: 11 residues.

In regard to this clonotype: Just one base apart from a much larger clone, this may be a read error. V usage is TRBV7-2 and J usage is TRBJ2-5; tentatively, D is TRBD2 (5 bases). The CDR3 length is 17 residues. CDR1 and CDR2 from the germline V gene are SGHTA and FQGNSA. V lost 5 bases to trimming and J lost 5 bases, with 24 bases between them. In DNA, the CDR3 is TGTGCCAGCAGCGAATGGAGGCTCGCGTTTGGGCTGGAGACCCAGTACTTC. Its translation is CASSEWRLAFGLETQYF.

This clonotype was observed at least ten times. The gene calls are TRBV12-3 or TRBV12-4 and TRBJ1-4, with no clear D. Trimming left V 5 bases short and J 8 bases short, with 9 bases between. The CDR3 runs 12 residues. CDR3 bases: TGTGCCAGCAGTCTCGGTGGAGAAAAACTGTTTTTT. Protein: CASSLGGEKLFF.

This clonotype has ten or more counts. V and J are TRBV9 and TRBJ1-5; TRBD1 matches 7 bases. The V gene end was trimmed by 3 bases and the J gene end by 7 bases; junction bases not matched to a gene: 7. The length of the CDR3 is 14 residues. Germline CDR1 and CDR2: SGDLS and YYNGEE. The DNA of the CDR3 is TGTGCCAGCAGCGCCCAAACAGGGGACCAGCCCCAGCATTTT. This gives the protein CASSAQTGDQPQHF.

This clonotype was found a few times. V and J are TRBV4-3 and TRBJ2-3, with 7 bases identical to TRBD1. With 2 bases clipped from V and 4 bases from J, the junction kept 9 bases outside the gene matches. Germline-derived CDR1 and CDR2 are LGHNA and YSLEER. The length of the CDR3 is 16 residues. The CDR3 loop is CASSQNPGQRADTQYF. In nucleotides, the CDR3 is TGCGCCAGCAGCCAAAACCCGGGACAGCGCGCAGATACGCAGTATTTT.